This is a list of T cell receptor beta chains from one sample in a study of cytomegalovirus exposure and HLA in healthy donors. TCRdb's copy holds only in-frame clones and misses some; the assay was immunoSEQ multiplex PCR. The sample records more than 85,000 clones, nearly 70% being singletons. The sequenced sample was PBMCs. The origin of the receptors is a woman in her forties or fifties in good health and CMV-seropositive. Each CDR3 is given with its conserved first and last residue. The D gene is left open where the match is weak. Rows may omit the clone size; those that give it use once, few, many or a size class.

v_call: TRBV29-1; clone_size: .; d_call: .; j_call: TRBJ1-1; cdr3_aa: CSVKRTEAFF; cdr3_nt: TGCAGCGTTAAGAGAACGGAAGCTTTCTTT
v_call: TRBV6-5; clone_size: .; d_call: .; j_call: TRBJ1-5; cdr3_aa: CASTPGLGNQPQHF; cdr3_nt: TGTGCCAGCACTCCTGGACTCGGCAATCAGCCCCAGCATTTT
v_call: TRBV5-1; clone_size: .; d_call: .; j_call: TRBJ2-4; cdr3_aa: CASSPLGGAGVAPNIQYF; cdr3_nt: TGCGCCAGCAGCCCCCTGGGGGGGGCAGGGGTTGCACCCAACATTCAGTACTTC
v_call: TRBV7-6; clone_size: .; d_call: .; j_call: TRBJ2-1; cdr3_aa: CASSRTRDNEQFF; cdr3_nt: TGTGCCAGCAGCCGTACTAGGGACAATGAGCAGTTCTTC
v_call: TRBV5-4; clone_size: .; d_call: .; j_call: TRBJ2-4; cdr3_aa: CASSLRSKNIQYF; cdr3_nt: TGTGCCAGCAGCTTGCGGAGCAAAAACATTCAGTACTTC
v_call: TRBV5-1; clone_size: .; d_call: TRBD1; j_call: TRBJ1-1; cdr3_aa: CASSLMPGGNTEAFF; cdr3_nt: TGCGCCAGCAGCTTGATGCCAGGGGGCAACACTGAAGCTTTCTTT
v_call: TRBV11-2; clone_size: .; d_call: .; j_call: TRBJ2-1; cdr3_aa: CASAWGRVRSEQFF; cdr3_nt: TGTGCCAGCGCATGGGGCAGGGTAAGAAGTGAGCAGTTCTTC
v_call: TRBV29-1; clone_size: .; d_call: TRBD2; j_call: TRBJ2-1; cdr3_aa: CSVTSGTTHNEQFF; cdr3_nt: TGCAGCGTTACATCCGGGACTACCCACAATGAGCAGTTCTTC
v_call: TRBV7-6; clone_size: .; d_call: TRBD2; j_call: TRBJ2-5; cdr3_aa: CASSNRVAGGPQETQYF; cdr3_nt: TGTGCCAGCAGCAACCGGGTAGCGGGAGGGCCGCAAGAGACCCAGTACTTC
v_call: TRBV11-2; clone_size: .; d_call: TRBD2; j_call: TRBJ2-5; cdr3_aa: CASSLNAGREETQYF; cdr3_nt: TGTGCCAGCAGCTTAAATGCGGGGAGGGAGGAGACCCAGTACTTC
v_call: TRBV28; clone_size: .; d_call: TRBD2; j_call: TRBJ2-1; cdr3_aa: CASSLPSRRGVDTYNEQFF; cdr3_nt: TGTGCCAGCAGTTTACCGTCGAGGCGGGGGGTGGATACCTACAATGAGCAGTTCTTC
v_call: TRBV10-3; clone_size: .; d_call: TRBD1; j_call: TRBJ1-2; cdr3_aa: CAISLDRVHGYTF; cdr3_nt: TGTGCCATCAGTTTAGACAGGGTACATGGCTACACCTTC
v_call: TRBV5-1; clone_size: .; d_call: .; j_call: TRBJ2-3; cdr3_aa: CASSQGAGEADTQYF; cdr3_nt: TGCGCCAGCTCCCAGGGGGCGGGAGAGGCGGATACGCAGTATTTT
v_call: TRBV21-1; clone_size: few; d_call: .; j_call: TRBJ2-3; cdr3_aa: CASSNRLAGGPGDTQYF; cdr3_nt: TGTGCCAGCAGCAACAGACTAGCGGGAGGGCCGGGAGATACGCAGTATTTT
v_call: TRBV28; clone_size: .; d_call: .; j_call: TRBJ1-3; cdr3_aa: CASATIGNTIYF; cdr3_nt: TGTGCCAGCGCTACCATCGGGAACACCATATATTTT
v_call: TRBV5-8; clone_size: .; d_call: TRBD2; j_call: TRBJ2-1; cdr3_aa: CASSSGTSRRDEQFF; cdr3_nt: TGTGCCAGCAGCTCCGGGACTAGCCGAAGGGATGAGCAGTTCTTC
v_call: TRBV7-6; clone_size: .; d_call: .; j_call: TRBJ2-5; cdr3_aa: CASSLAGVQETQYF; cdr3_nt: TGTGCCAGCAGCTTAGCAGGGGTCCAAGAGACCCAGTACTTC
v_call: TRBV5-1; clone_size: .; d_call: TRBD1; j_call: TRBJ2-3; cdr3_aa: CASSFRQGLSTDTQYF; cdr3_nt: TGCGCCAGCAGCTTCCGACAGGGGTTAAGCACAGATACGCAGTATTTT
v_call: TRBV19; clone_size: .; d_call: .; j_call: TRBJ1-2; cdr3_aa: CASSGGGGVGGYTF; cdr3_nt: TGTGCCAGTAGTGGGGGAGGAGGCGTTGGGGGCTACACCTTC
v_call: TRBV11-2; clone_size: .; d_call: .; j_call: TRBJ2-4; cdr3_aa: CASSSLFAGPGAKNIQYF; cdr3_nt: TGTGCCAGCAGCTCCCTTTTTGCGGGGCCGGGTGCCAAAAACATTCAGTACTTC
v_call: TRBV10-3; clone_size: .; d_call: .; j_call: TRBJ2-1; cdr3_aa: CAITGTGTPDYNEQFF; cdr3_nt: TGTGCCATCACCGGAACCGGGACTCCGGACTACAATGAGCAGTTCTTC
v_call: TRBV7-9; clone_size: .; d_call: .; j_call: TRBJ1-5; cdr3_aa: CASSLNGGVAQPQHF; cdr3_nt: TGTGCCAGCAGCCTAAACGGAGGGGTCGCTCAGCCCCAGCATTTT
v_call: TRBV28; clone_size: few; d_call: TRBD1; j_call: TRBJ1-2; cdr3_aa: CASSLYSRDREDGYTF; cdr3_nt: TGTGCCAGCAGTTTATATTCTAGGGACAGGGAGGATGGCTACACCTTC
v_call: TRBV2; clone_size: .; d_call: .; j_call: TRBJ2-1; cdr3_aa: CATQGGPYNEQFF; cdr3_nt: TGTGCCACCCAGGGGGGACCCTACAATGAGCAGTTCTTC
v_call: TRBV28; clone_size: .; d_call: TRBD1; j_call: TRBJ2-3; cdr3_aa: CASSLWVRDRPDTQYF; cdr3_nt: TGTGCCAGCAGTTTATGGGTAAGGGACAGACCCGATACGCAGTATTTT
v_call: TRBV29-1; clone_size: .; d_call: TRBD1; j_call: TRBJ2-5; cdr3_aa: CSVVGQGDQETQYF; cdr3_nt: TGCAGCGTTGTGGGACAGGGGGACCAAGAGACCCAGTACTTC
v_call: TRBV5-1; clone_size: .; d_call: .; j_call: TRBJ2-1; cdr3_aa: CASSLVAGSFNEQFF; cdr3_nt: TGCGCCAGCAGCTTGGTCGCAGGGTCATTCAATGAGCAGTTCTTC